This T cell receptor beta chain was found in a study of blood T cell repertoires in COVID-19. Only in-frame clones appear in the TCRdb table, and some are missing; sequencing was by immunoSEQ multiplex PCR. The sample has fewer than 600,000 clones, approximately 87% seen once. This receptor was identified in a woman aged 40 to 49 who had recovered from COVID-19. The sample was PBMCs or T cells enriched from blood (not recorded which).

As DNA, the CDR3 is TGCAGCGTTGAAGTGGGAGGAGGCGAGCAGTACTTC. Amino acid sequence: CSVEVGGGEQYF. The chain combines TRBV29-1 with TRBJ2-7, with D tentatively TRBD2 (6 bases). The CDR3 is made up of 12 amino acids. V was trimmed by 1 base and J by 6 bases, leaving 10 bases between them. Per the germline V gene, CDR1 is SQVTM and CDR2 is ANQGSEA.